The entry below describes one T cell receptor (beta chain). The sample is drawn from a study of CXCR3-negative and CXCR3-positive naive CD8 T cells. This CDR3 is 15 amino acids long. Germline V CDR1 and CDR2: MNHNS, SASEGT. UMI labels and 5' RACE were used to prepare the TRB cDNA libraries. TCRdb reworked the 5' RACE reads into one entry per CDR3 protein, no DNA. The sample shows about 23,000 distinct CDR3 sequences, and 15% to 25% sits with its ten largest clones. The receptor was derived from a human donor in good health. Some clones in this sample may be carry-over from other donors' samples. Sequencing was carried out using memory CD8+ T cells from blood. The chain combines TRBV6-1 with TRBJ2-2; with no DNA, the TCRdb D assignment of TRBD1 cannot be verified. CDR3 sequence: CASSEFSGLAGELFF.